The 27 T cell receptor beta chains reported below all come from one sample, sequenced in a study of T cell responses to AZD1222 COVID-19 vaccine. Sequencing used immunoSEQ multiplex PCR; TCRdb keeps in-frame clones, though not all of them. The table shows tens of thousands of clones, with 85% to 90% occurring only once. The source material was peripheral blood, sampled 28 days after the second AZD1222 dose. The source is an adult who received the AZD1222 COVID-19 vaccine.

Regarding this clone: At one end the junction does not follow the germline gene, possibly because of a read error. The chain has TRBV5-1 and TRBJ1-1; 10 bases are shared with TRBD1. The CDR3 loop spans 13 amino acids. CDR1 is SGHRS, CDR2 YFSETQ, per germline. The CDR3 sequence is CASRDSGQGKREF. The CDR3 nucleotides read TGCGCCAGTCGTGATTCGGGACAGGGGAAGAGGGAGTTT.

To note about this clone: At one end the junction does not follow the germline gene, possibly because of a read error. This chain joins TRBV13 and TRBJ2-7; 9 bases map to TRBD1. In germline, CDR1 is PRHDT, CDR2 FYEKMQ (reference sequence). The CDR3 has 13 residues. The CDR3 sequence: CASSRDRASLSHF. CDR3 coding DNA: TGTGCCAGCAGCAGGGACAGGGCATCCCTTTCCCACTTC.

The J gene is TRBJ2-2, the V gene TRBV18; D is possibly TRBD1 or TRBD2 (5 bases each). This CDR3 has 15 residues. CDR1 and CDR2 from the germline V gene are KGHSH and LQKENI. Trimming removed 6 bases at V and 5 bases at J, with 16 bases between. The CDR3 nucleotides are TGTGCCAGCTCTCCCCGACGGGGCGGGACCGGGGAGCTGTTTTTT. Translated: CASSPRRGGTGELFF.

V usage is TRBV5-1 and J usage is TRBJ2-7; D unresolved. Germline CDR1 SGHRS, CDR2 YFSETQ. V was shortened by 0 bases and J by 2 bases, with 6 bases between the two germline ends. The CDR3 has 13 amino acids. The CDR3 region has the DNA TGCGCCAGCAGCTTGGTTGGGACCTACGAGCAGTACTTC. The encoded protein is CASSLVGTYEQYF.

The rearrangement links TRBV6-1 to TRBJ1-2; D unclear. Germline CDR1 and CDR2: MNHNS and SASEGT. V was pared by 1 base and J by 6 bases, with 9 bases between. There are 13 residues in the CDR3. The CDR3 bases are TGTGCCAGCAGTGAAGGGACTGTAGATGGCTACACCTTC. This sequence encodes CASSEGTVDGYTF.

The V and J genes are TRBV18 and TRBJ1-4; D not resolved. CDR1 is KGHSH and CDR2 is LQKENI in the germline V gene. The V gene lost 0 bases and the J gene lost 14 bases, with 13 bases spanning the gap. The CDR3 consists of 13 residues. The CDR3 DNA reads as TGTGCCAGCTCACCACCGAACAGTCAGGCCCTGTTTTTT. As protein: CASSPPNSQALFF.

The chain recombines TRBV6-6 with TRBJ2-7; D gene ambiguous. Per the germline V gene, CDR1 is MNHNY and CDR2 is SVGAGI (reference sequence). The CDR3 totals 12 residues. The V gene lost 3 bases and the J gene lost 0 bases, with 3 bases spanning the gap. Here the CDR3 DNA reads TGTGCCAGCAGTTATCACTCCTACGAGCAGTACGTC. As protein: CASSYHSYEQYV.

The chain's CDR3 is CASVEQYF. Here the CDR3 DNA reads TGCGCCAGCGTCGAGCAGTACTTC. V and J are TRBV10-1 and TRBJ2-7; D remains unclear. The CDR3 runs 8 residues. Germline V gene lookup returns CDR1 WNHNN and CDR2 SYGVQD (reference sequence). V was cut by 8 bases and J by 6 bases, with 2 bases left in between.

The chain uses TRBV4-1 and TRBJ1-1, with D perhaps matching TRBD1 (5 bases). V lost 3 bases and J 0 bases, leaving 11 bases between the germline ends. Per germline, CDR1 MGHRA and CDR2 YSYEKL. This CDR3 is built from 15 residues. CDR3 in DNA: TGCGCCAGCAGCCAGACGACGACAGTGAACACTGAAGCTTTCTTT. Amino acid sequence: CASSQTTTVNTEAFF.

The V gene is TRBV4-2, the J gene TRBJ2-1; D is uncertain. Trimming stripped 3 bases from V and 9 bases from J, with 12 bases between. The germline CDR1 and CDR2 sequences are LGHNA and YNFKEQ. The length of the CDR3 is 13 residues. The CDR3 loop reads CASSQSALGEQFF. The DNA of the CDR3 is TGTGCCAGCAGCCAGAGCGCCTTGGGTGAGCAGTTCTTC.

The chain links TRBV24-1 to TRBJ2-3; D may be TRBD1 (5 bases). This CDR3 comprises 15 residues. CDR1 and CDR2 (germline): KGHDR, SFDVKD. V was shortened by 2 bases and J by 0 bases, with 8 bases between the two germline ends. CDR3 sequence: CATSDSGSSTDTQYF. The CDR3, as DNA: TGTGCCACCAGTGATTCAGGGTCGAGCACAGATACGCAGTATTTT.

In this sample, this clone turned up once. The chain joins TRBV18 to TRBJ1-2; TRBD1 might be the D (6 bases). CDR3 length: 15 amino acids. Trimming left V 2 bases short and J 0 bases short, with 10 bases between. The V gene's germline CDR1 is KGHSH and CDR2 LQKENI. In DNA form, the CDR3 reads TGTGCCAGCTCACCATGGACAGAAACTAACTATGGCTACACCTTC. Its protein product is CASSPWTETNYGYTF.

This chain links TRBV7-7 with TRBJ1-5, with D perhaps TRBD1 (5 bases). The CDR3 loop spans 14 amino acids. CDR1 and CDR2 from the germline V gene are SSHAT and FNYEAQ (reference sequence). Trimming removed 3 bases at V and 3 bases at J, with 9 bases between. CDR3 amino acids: CASSFRGYNQPQHF. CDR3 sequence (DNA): TGTGCCAGCAGCTTTAGGGGTTACAATCAGCCCCAGCATTTT. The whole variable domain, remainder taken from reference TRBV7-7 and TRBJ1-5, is GAGVSQSPRYKVTKRGQDVTLRCDPISSHATLYWYQQALGQGPEFLTYFNYEAQPDKSGLPSDRFSAERPEGSISTLTIQRTEQRDSAMYRCASSFRGYNQPQHFGDGTRLSIL.

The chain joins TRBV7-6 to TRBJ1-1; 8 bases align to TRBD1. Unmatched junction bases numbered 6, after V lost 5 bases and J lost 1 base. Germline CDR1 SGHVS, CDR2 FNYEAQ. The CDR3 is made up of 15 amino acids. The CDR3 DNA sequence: TGTGCCAGCAGCGCAAACAGGGGGGGGAACACTGAAGCTTTCTTT. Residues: CASSANRGGNTEAFF.

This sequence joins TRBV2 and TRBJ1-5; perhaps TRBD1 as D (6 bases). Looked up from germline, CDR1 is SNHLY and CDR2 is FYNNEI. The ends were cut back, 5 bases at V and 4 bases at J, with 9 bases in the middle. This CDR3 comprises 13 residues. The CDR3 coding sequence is TGTGCCAGCAGTCCTCAGGGGAATCAGCCCCAGCATTTT. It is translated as CASSPQGNQPQHF.

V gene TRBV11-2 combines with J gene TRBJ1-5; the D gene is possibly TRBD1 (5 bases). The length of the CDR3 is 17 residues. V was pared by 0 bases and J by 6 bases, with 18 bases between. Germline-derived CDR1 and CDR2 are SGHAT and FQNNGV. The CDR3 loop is CASSLDRVRVWGQPQHF. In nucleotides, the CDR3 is TGTGCCAGCAGCTTAGATCGGGTCAGGGTGTGGGGTCAGCCCCAGCATTTT.

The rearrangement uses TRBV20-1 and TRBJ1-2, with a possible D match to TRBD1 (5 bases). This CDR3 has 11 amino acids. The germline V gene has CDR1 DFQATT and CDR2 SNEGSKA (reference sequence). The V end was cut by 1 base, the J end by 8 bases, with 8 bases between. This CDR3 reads CSARGWGGYTF. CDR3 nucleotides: TGCAGTGCTAGAGGTTGGGGCGGCTACACCTTC.

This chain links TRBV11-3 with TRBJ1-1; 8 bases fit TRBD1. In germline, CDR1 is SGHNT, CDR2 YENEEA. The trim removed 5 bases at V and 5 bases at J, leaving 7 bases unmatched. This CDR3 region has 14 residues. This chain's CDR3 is CASSSRGHWTEAFF. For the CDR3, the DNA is TGTGCCAGCAGCAGCAGGGGGCATTGGACTGAAGCTTTCTTT.

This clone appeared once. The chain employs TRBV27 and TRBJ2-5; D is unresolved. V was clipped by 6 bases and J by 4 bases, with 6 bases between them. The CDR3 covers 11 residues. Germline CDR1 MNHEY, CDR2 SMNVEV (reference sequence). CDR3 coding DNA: TGTGCCAGCAGCTCTGGAGAGACCCAGTACTTC. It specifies CASSSGETQYF.

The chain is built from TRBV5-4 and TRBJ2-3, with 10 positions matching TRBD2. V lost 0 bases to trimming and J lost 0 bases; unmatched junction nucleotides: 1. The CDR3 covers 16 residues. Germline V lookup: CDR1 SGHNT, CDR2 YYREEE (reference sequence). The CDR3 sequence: CASSLERGGSTDTQYF. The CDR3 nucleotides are TGTGCCAGCAGCTTGGAGCGGGGGGGGAGCACAGATACGCAGTATTTT.

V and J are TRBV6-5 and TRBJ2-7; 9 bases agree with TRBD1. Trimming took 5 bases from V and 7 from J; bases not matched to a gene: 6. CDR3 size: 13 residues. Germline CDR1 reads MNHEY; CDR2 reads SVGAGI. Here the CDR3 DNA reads TGTGCCAGCAGTCCCGGACAGGGGAGGGAGCAGTACGTC. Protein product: CASSPGQGREQYV.

CDR3 protein: CATMEGDWADTQYF. CDR3 DNA: TGTGCCACCATGGAAGGGGATTGGGCAGATACGCAGTATTTT. This chain joins TRBV24-1 and TRBJ2-3; TRBD1 might be the D (5 bases). Per the germline V gene, CDR1 is KGHDR and CDR2 is SFDVKD. The CDR3 has 14 residues. The germline V and J ends were trimmed by 8 bases and 4 bases, with 15 bases remaining between them.

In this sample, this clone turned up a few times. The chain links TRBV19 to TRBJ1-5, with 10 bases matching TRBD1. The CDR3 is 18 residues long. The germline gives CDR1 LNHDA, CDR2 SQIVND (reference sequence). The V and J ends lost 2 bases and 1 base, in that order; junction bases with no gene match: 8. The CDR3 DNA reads TGTGCCAGTAGTATAAGCTGGACAGGGGGGCTCAGCAATCAGCCCCAGCATTTT. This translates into CASSISWTGGLSNQPQHF.

Written as DNA, the CDR3 is TGTGCCAGCAGCTTAGGTTTCGATACGCAGTATTTT. Translated: CASSLGFDTQYF. The chain couples TRBV7-9 to TRBJ2-3, with D unresolved. Between the trimmed V and J ends, which lost 1 base and 6 bases, there was a span of 5 bases. Germline V gives CDR1 SEHNR, CDR2 FQNEAQ (reference sequence). CDR3 size: 12 residues.

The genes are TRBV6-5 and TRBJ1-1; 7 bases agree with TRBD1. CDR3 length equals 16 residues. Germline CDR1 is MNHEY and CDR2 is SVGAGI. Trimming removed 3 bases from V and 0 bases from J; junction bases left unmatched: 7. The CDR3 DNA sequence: TGTGCCAGCAGTTATCTAATGACAGGGTTGAACACTGAAGCTTTCTTT. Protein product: CASSYLMTGLNTEAFF.

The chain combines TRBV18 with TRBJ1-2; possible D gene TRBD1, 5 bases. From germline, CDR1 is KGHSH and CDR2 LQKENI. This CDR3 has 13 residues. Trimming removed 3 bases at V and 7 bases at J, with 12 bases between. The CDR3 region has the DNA TGTGCCAGCTCACCCGGGCCCCAGGGTGGCTACACCTTC. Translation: CASSPGPQGGYTF.

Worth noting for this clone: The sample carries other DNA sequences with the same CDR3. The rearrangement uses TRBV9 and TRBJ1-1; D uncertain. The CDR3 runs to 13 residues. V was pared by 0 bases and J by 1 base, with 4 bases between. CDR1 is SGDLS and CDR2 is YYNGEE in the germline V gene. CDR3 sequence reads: CASSVGPNTEAFF. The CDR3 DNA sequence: TGTGCCAGCAGCGTAGGACCGAACACTGAAGCTTTCTTT.